The T cell receptor beta chain described here comes from a study of cytomegalovirus exposure and HLA in healthy donors. Study overall: The early release's HLA-typed donors yielded tens of millions of unique TCRs.

Findings of the study overall: Published work reported that the classifier diagnosed cytomegalovirus status with high specificity and sensitivity. Most TCR sequences were rare, but some public TCRs occurred in many donors. It was shown in a later analysis that HLA-associated TCR beta chains were more clonally expanded than other, equally common chains.

V lost 10 bases, J lost 5 bases, and 15 bases lay in between. Germline lookup yields CDR1 MRHNA and CDR2 SNTAGT. This CDR3 spans 14 amino acids. The PCR was carried out with 60 Vbeta primers and 13 Jbeta primers. Libraries were prepared by immunoSEQ multiplex PCR; TCRdb keeps only in-frame clonotypes and omits some of them. The top ten hold about 7.1% of the sample, which has over 130,000 clones, just under 65% seen once. About this clone: Its antigen is still unknown.

Sequences were obtained from PBMCs. This sequence originates from a woman aged 60 to 75 in good health and CMV-seropositive. V usage is TRBV6-4 and J usage is TRBJ1-6; the D gene is possibly TRBD1 (6 bases). CDR3 DNA: TGTGCCAAAACACAGGGATCAGATAATTCACCCCTCCACTTT. Translating it yields CAKTQGSDNSPLHF.